Only one count was recorded for the clone carrying this TCR beta chain. This entry belongs to a study of control samples from healthy donors and cancer patients. Data came from immunoSEQ multiplex PCR; TCRdb stores just in-frame clones and leaves some out. The data show around 120,000 clones, around nine tenths seen once. Per germline, CDR1 SGHRS and CDR2 YFSETQ. The CDR3 length is 16 residues. The V segment lost 4 bases and the J segment 0 bases; nucleotides outside the gene matches: 9. The receptor's source is a woman in her 70s in good health. The chain uses TRBV5-1 and TRBJ1-2; 7 bases map to TRBD1. The sequenced material came from blood. As DNA, the CDR3 is TGCGCCAGCAGCACAGGGACAGCCACTTCTAACTATGGCTACACCTTC. Its protein product is CASSTGTATSNYGYTF. The whole variable domain, remainder taken from reference TRBV5-1 and TRBJ1-2, is KAGVTQTPRYLIKTRGQQVTLSCSPISGHRSVSWYQQTPGQGLQFLFEYFSETQRNKGNFPGRFSGRQFSNSRSEMNVSTLELGDSALYLCASSTGTATSNYGYTFGSGTRLTVV.